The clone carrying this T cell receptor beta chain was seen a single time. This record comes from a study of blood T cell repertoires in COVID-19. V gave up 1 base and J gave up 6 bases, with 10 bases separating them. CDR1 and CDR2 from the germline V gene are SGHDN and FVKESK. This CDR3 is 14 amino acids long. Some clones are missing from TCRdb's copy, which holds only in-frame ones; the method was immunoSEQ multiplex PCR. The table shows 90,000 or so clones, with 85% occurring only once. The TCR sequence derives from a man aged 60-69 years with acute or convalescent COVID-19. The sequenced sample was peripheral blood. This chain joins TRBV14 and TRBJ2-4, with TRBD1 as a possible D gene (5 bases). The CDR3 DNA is TGTGCCAGCAGCCAAGCTTGGACAACAAACATTCAGTACTTC. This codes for CASSQAWTTNIQYF.